The entry below gives a single TCR beta chain sequence along with its context. Its antigen remains unknown. This entry belongs to a study of graft-versus-host responses after intestinal transplantation. Study context: Recipients were given multivisceral, liver-intestinal, or isolated intestinal transplants.

Graft samples were processed, releasing intraepithelial and lamina propria lymphocytes. Study results and caveats: Circulating GvH clone levels at their peak were associated with HvG declines (early post-transplant). Individuals carrying graft-donor T cell macrochimerism showed high graft-versus-host to host-versus-graft clonal ratios in allografts. Marrow from the recipient contained GvH clones, some of which had appeared first in ileum or blood.

Per germline, CDR1 SGHDT and CDR2 YYEEEE. The CDR3 totals 18 residues. J gave up 2 bases and V 2 bases, and 12 bases lay outside the gene matches. The method was immunoSEQ multiplex PCR; TCRdb's version includes in-frame clones alone and lacks a portion of them. The data hold roughly 15,000 clones, with around 63% observed a single time. This sequence joins TRBV5-6 and TRBJ2-7, with TRBD1 matching 11 bases. The TCR comes from a human patient who received an intestinal transplant, so some T cells may come from the graft donor. The sequencing here drew on ileum tissue, taken 524 days after transplant. Here the CDR3 reads CASSFRTGGLGAAYEQYF. CDR3 sequence (DNA): TGTGCCAGCAGCTTTAGGACAGGGGGCTTAGGGGCTGCCTACGAGCAGTACTTC. Drawing the rest from reference TRBV5-6 and TRBJ2-7, the complete variable domain is DAGVTQSPTHLIKTRGQQVTLRCSPKSGHDTVSWYQQALGQGPQFIFQYYEEEERQRGNFPDRFSGHQFPNYSSELNVNALLLGDSALYLCASSFRTGGLGAAYEQYFGPGTRLTVT.